This T cell receptor (beta chain) appears in the sequencing data of a study of CD4 T cells in relation to SARS-CoV-2 and coronaviruses. Study-wide context: Crossreactive spike epitopes shared across donors were mapped to their HLA restriction.

CDR1 and CDR2 (germline): SGHAT, FQNNGV. The CDR3 runs 16 residues. Trimming at V came to 4 bases and at J to 3 bases, leaving 9 bases not matched to a gene. As for this clone: Its antigen remains unidentified.

Before the COVID-19 pandemic, during about 2011-2019, CD4+ T cells were taken from unexposed donors. After roughly ten days of culture, CD4+ T cells were isolated. Testing used SARS-CoV-2 S/N and four cold-coronavirus spikes on unexposed-donor CD4+ T cells, cells permitting. Sequenced by immunoSEQ multiplex PCR; TCRdb stores in-frame clones only, minus some. The sample yields 15,000 to 25,000 clones, about 80% seen once. The receptor was isolated from a human donor in good health. Sequenced input: CD4+ T cells from PBMCs, cultured in vitro. This chain uses TRBV11-2 with TRBJ1-3; the match to TRBD1 covers 7 bases. The DNA for the CDR3 is TGTGCCAGCAGCTCTTATGACAGGGCGTTTGGAAACACCATATATTTT. It yields the protein CASSSYDRAFGNTIYF.